This T cell receptor beta chain was captured by sequencing in a study of T cells in Graves' hyperthyroidism and ophthalmopathy. There were TCR beta CDR3 regions amplified from RNA transcripts. Researchers ran a first-round RT-PCR on the TCR CDR3 using the HTBI primer set. One entry per CDR3 protein results from TCRdb running MiXCR on the multiplex PCR reads. The repertoire includes 490,000 or so distinct CDR3 sequences, 46% of them detected once, and around 47% sits in the top ten. The CDR3 runs 14 residues. Germline lookup yields CDR1 SGHAT and CDR2 FQNNGV. The V gene end was trimmed by 6 bases and the J gene end by 2 bases; junction bases not matched to a gene: 7. Study-level results: Before onset, ophthalmopathy was predicted by the model a median around 6.2 months earlier. Ophthalmopathy was told apart from stable hyperthyroidism by a 13 V-J model.

Concerning this clonotype itself: Its antigen remains unidentified.

Sequenced: peripheral blood or thyroid tissue (not recorded which). The chain carries TRBV11-2 and TRBJ2-7; 7 bases map to TRBD2. The TCR was taken from an adult woman with Graves' disease, either hyperthyroidism or ophthalmopathy (not recorded which). The CDR3, as DNA: TGTGCCAGCAGGATGGGGGACTATCCCTACGAGCAGTACTTC. Its protein product is CASRMGDYPYEQYF.